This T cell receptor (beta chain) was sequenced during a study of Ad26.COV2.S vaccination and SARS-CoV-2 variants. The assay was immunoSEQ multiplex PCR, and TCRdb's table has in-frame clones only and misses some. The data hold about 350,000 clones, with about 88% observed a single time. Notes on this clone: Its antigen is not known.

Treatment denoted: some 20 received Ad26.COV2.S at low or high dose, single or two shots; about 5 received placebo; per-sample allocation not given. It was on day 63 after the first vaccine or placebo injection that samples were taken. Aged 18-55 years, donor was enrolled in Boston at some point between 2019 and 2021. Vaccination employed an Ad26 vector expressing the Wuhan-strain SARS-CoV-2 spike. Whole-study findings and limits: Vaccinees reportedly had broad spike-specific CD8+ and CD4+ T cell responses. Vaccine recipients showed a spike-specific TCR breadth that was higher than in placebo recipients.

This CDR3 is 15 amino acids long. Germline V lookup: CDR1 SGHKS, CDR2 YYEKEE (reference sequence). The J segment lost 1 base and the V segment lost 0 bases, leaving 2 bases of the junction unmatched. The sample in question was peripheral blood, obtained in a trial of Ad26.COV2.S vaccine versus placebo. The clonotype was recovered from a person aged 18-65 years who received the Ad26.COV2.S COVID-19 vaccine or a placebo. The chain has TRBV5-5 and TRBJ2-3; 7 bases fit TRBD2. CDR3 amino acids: CASSLVAGGTDTQYF. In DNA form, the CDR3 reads TGTGCCAGCAGCTTGGTTGCGGGAGGCACAGATACGCAGTATTTT.